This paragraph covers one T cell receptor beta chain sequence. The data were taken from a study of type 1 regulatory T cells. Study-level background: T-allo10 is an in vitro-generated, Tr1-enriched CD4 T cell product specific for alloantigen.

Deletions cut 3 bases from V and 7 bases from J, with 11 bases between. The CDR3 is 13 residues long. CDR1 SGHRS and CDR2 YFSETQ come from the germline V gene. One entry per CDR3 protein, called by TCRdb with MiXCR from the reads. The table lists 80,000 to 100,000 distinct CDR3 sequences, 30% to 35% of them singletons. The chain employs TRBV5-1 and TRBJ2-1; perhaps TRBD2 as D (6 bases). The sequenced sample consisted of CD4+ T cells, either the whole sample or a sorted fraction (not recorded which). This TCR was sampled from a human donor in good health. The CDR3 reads CASSSAGGNEQFF. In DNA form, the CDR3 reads TGCGCCAGCAGCTCCGCCGGGGGAAATGAGCAGTTCTTC.